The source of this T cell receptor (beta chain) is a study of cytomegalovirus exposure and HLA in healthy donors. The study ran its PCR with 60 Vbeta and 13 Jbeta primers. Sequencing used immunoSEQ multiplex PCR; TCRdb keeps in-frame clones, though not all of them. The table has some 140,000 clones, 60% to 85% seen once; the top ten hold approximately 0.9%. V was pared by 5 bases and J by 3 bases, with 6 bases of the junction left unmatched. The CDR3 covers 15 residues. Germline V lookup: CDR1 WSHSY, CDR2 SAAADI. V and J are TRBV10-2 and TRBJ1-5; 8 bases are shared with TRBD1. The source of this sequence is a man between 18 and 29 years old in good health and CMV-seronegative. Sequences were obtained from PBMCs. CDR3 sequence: CASSRGTGDNQPQHF. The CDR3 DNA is TGCGCCAGCAGTCGGGGGACAGGAGACAATCAGCCCCAGCATTTT.